The 9 T cell receptor beta chains in this list originate from one sample, sequenced in a study of cytomegalovirus exposure and HLA in healthy donors. Vbeta (60) and Jbeta (13) primers were used in the PCR. Generated by immunoSEQ multiplex PCR, the TCRdb table keeps only in-frame clones and is missing some. The table includes 40,000 to 45,000 clones, 51% detected once. The sample taken for sequencing was PBMCs. These receptors were obtained from a man aged 60 to 75 in good health and CMV-seronegative.

The V call is TRBV29-1, the J call TRBJ2-3; the D is unclear. Per the germline V gene, CDR1 is SQVTM and CDR2 is ANQGSEA. CDR3 size: 13 residues. Trimming stripped 7 bases from V and 0 bases from J, with 11 bases between. The CDR3 nucleotides are TGCAGCGAGGCGCGGTCTAGCACAGATACGCAGTATTTT. It translates to CSEARSSTDTQYF.

This clone was observed a single time. This chain connects TRBV5-1 to TRBJ2-5; weak D call: TRBD1 (6 bases). The CDR3 loop spans 13 amino acids. Trimming took off 2 bases at V and 3 bases at J, with 8 bases between the two ends. Germline V gives CDR1 SGHRS, CDR2 YFSETQ. The DNA for the CDR3 is TGCGCCAGCAGCTTCGCAGGGGAAGAGACCCAGTACTTC. It specifies CASSFAGEETQYF. Drawing the rest from reference TRBV5-1 and TRBJ2-5, the complete variable domain is KAGVTQTPRYLIKTRGQQVTLSCSPISGHRSVSWYQQTPGQGLQFLFEYFSETQRNKGNFPGRFSGRQFSNSRSEMNVSTLELGDSALYLCASSFAGEETQYFGPGTRLLVL.

This clone has a handful of counts. The chain couples TRBV7-8 to TRBJ2-5, with D possibly being TRBD2 (7 bases). The V gene's germline CDR1 is SGHVS and CDR2 FQNEAQ. The CDR3 spans 14 residues. V was trimmed by 5 bases and J by 5 bases, leaving 15 bases between them. In DNA, the CDR3 is TGTGCCAGCAGCCTACGGGGGGCTGGGGAGACCCAGTACTTC. Protein sequence: CASSLRGAGETQYF. Drawing the rest from reference TRBV7-8 and TRBJ2-5, the complete variable domain is GAGVSQSPRYKVAKRGQDVALRCDPISGHVSLFWYQQALGQGPEFLTYFQNEAQLDKSGLPSDRFFAERPEGSVSTLKIQRTQQEDSAVYLCASSLRGAGETQYFGPGTRLLVL.

The V and J genes are TRBV7-7 and TRBJ2-3; D call uncertain. Germline assignment: CDR1 SSHAT and CDR2 FNYEAQ (reference sequence). The germline V and J ends were trimmed by 5 bases and 2 bases, with 11 bases remaining between them. The CDR3 contains 14 residues. The CDR3 sequence is CASSPDLNTDTQYF. The CDR3 DNA sequence: TGTGCCAGCAGCCCAGACTTAAACACAGATACGCAGTATTTT.

The J gene is TRBJ2-1, the V gene TRBV5-1, with 11 bases fitting TRBD2. Looked up from germline, CDR1 is SGHRS and CDR2 is YFSETQ. J gave up 6 bases and V 3 bases, and 14 bases lay outside the gene matches. This CDR3 contains 18 residues. CDR3 sequence (DNA): TGCGCCAGCAGCTGGTCGGTTATGGGGCTAGCGGGAGGCAATGAGCAGTTCTTC. Translation: CASSWSVMGLAGGNEQFF.

This clone occurred a few times. V gene TRBV6-4 combines with J gene TRBJ2-2; weak D call: TRBD1 (6 bases). Between the trimmed V and J ends, which lost 4 bases and 0 bases, there was a span of 15 bases. The CDR3 has 17 amino acids. Looked up from germline, CDR1 is MRHNA and CDR2 is SNTAGT. For the CDR3, the DNA is TGTGCCAGCAGTGTAGCAGCCGGGACATCGAACACCGGGGAGCTGTTTTTT. Residues: CASSVAAGTSNTGELFF.

This clone was detected a few times. This chain uses TRBV4-3 with TRBJ2-7; tentatively, D is TRBD2 (7 bases). The CDR3 runs 16 residues. CDR1 and CDR2 from the germline V gene are LGHNA and YSLEER. Deletions cut 0 bases from V and 2 bases from J, with 14 bases between. CDR3 protein: CASSQDRGASAYEQYF. CDR3 bases: TGCGCCAGCAGCCAAGATCGGGGGGCGTCGGCCTACGAGCAGTACTTC.

The chain links TRBV30 to TRBJ2-2; 11 bases fit TRBD2. J gave up 2 bases and V 3 bases, and 8 bases lay outside the gene matches. This CDR3 has 17 amino acids. Germline CDR1 reads GTSNPN; CDR2 reads SVGIG (reference sequence). CDR3 sequence (DNA): TGTGCCTGGAGGCCGGGACTAGCGGACCCTAACACCGGGGAGCTGTTTTTT. Its translation is CAWRPGLADPNTGELFF.

This clone has a handful of counts. The chain is built from TRBV5-1 and TRBJ2-5; D is perhaps TRBD1 (6 bases). The DNA end lines up better with TRBJ2-7; the J call may be wrong. The germline CDR1 and CDR2 sequences are SGHRS and YFSETQ. This CDR3 has 14 residues. The DNA for the CDR3 is TGCGCCAGCAGCTTGGCGACAGGATACTACGAGCAGTACTTC. Amino acids: CASSLATGYYEQYF.